This T cell receptor beta chain came from a study of CD8 T cells in Susac syndrome. CD8+ and CD4+ T cells from blood underwent TCR beta sequencing. This clonotype is a singleton in its sample. Random hexamers were used to reverse transcribe an amount of about 0.45 to 1 ug RNA. MiXCR, applied by TCRdb to the immunoSEQ multiplex PCR reads, yields one record per CDR3 protein. The sample has a few hundred thousand distinct CDR3 sequences, 80% to 90% seen once. V was pared by 0 bases and J by 3 bases, with 3 bases between. Germline-derived CDR1 and CDR2 are MDHEN and SYDVKM. The CDR3 consists of 12 residues.

The sample was CD8+ T cells from PBMCs. The clonotype was recovered from a human donor with multiple sclerosis. The gene calls are TRBV28 and TRBJ2-7; D ambiguous. The CDR3 bases are TGTGCCAGCAGTTTATGGGTCTACGAGCAGTACTTC. Protein sequence: CASSLWVYEQYF.